Detailed here is one T cell receptor beta chain. Method: immunoSEQ multiplex PCR; TCRdb's copy keeps in-frame clones and lacks some. Of 150,000 to 200,000 clones in the sample, 70% to 90% were seen once. These data belong to a study of blood T cell repertoires in COVID-19. Between the trimmed V and J ends, which lost 2 bases and 3 bases, there was a span of 10 bases. This CDR3 is 14 amino acids long. Per germline, CDR1 MNHEY and CDR2 SVGAGI. The chain carries TRBV6-5 and TRBJ1-2; D gene uncertain. The source of this sequence is a woman aged 50 to 65 with COVID-19, enrolled during active disease. Sequenced: peripheral blood. This CDR3 reads CASSYPEADYGYTF. The CDR3 DNA reads as TGTGCCAGCAGTTACCCCGAGGCCGACTATGGCTACACCTTC.